This T cell receptor (beta chain) was found in a study of T cell responses to AZD1222 COVID-19 vaccine. Study conclusions and caveats: Donors in the cohort were predominantly white British and more often female, and clonal diversity was possibly underestimated.

Clones were sequenced by immunoSEQ multiplex PCR, and TCRdb holds only the in-frame ones, with some missing. The repertoire includes approximately 160,000 clones, 75% to 95% of them detected once, and less than 3% sits in the top ten. About this clone itself: Its antigen is not identified.

V trimming: 1 base; J trimming: 0 bases; junction bases outside the gene matches: 4. CDR3 length: 16 residues. Germline assignment: CDR1 SEHNR and CDR2 FQNEAQ (reference sequence). The receptor comes from an adult in good health. The sequencing used peripheral blood, collected on day 0 of AZD1222 vaccination. The V call is TRBV7-9, the J call TRBJ2-3, with 7 bases identical to TRBD1. CDR3 in amino acids: CASSLVGDSSTDTQYF. The CDR3 DNA reads TGTGCCAGCAGCTTAGTGGGGGACAGTAGCACAGATACGCAGTATTTT.